These 24 T cell receptor beta chains were sequenced from one sample in a study of Tregs in tolerant kidney transplant recipients (dated by TCRdb to between 2018 and 2020). The meaning of the sample's time point label: blood sample drawn before combined kidney and bone marrow transplant. The library was obtained by the immunoSEQ multiplex PCR assay. TCRdb obtained this table from immuneACCESS and retained in-frame rearrangements with V and J assigned. These tables miss some clones; where compared with another copy, unresolved V genes account for less than half of the shortfall, and the remainder is unexplained. This sample comprises nearly 95,000 clones, approximately 93% of them detected only once. The ten largest clones take up 0.46% of the sample. Sample: CD4+ T cells from blood, taken before the transplant. The receptors derive from a human donor who received a combined kidney and bone marrow transplant.

The chain couples TRBV19 to TRBJ1-1; D possibly corresponds to TRBD1 (6 bases). Between the trimmed V and J ends, which lost 5 bases and 5 bases, there was a span of 18 bases. The CDR3 has 15 amino acids. Germline loops: CDR1 LNHDA, CDR2 SQIVND (reference sequence). The CDR3 nucleotides are TGTGCCAGTAGTTGGGCTCCCCAACAGGGAACTGAAGCTTTCTTT. Translating gives CASSWAPQQGTEAFF.

The chain's CDR3 is CASSQAVEARGNQPQHF. The CDR3 nucleotides are TGCGCCAGCAGCCAAGCCGTGGAAGCGAGGGGCAATCAGCCCCAGCATTTT. The chain links TRBV4-3 to TRBJ1-5; D ambiguous. CDR3 length equals 17 residues. Per germline, CDR1 LGHNA and CDR2 YSLEER. V was clipped by 1 base and J by 2 bases, with 15 bases between them.

This clone was detected only once. The rearrangement joins TRBV5-1 to TRBJ2-1, with 14 bases identical to TRBD2. J gave up 3 bases and V 4 bases, and 3 bases lay outside the gene matches. The germline gives CDR1 SGHRS, CDR2 YFSETQ. The CDR3 contains 16 residues. CDR3 bases: TGCGCCAGCAGCGGCGGACTAGCGGGAGGCTACAATGAGCAGTTCTTC. Protein product: CASSGGLAGGYNEQFF.

The chain employs TRBV27 and TRBJ2-5; 7 bases are a match to TRBD2. With 10 bases clipped from V and 11 bases from J, the junction kept 22 bases outside the gene matches. Per the germline V gene, CDR1 is MNHEY and CDR2 is SMNVEV (reference sequence). The CDR3 spans 15 residues. The CDR3, as DNA: TGTGCCACCTCGCGGGGGACTAACTATCGGTGGGAGCAGTACTTC. It is translated as CATSRGTNYRWEQYF.

The chain combines TRBV11-2 with TRBJ2-1, with D perhaps TRBD2 (6 bases). Germline CDR1 is SGHAT and CDR2 is FQNNGV. This CDR3 is built from 15 residues. The V end lost 5 bases, the J end lost 0 bases, and 11 bases lay between the germline ends. The CDR3 is CASSPQRASYNEQFF. CDR3 nucleotides: TGTGCCAGCAGCCCCCAGCGGGCCTCCTACAATGAGCAGTTCTTC.

Note on this clone: Within the sample, other DNA sequences also encode this same CDR3. This rearrangement joins TRBV6-5 to TRBJ1-6; D gene unclear. The CDR3 extends over 14 amino acids. Between the trimmed V and J ends, which lost 2 bases and 4 bases, there was a span of 6 bases. Germline-derived CDR1 and CDR2 are MNHEY and SVGAGI. The CDR3 region is CASSYEGYNSPLHF. In DNA form, the CDR3 reads TGTGCCAGCAGTTACGAGGGTTATAATTCACCCCTCCACTTT.

The CDR3 DNA reads TGCAGCGTTGATACTCGATCCGGGGTCGAGCAGTACTTC. This sequence encodes CSVDTRSGVEQYF. V usage is TRBV29-1 and J usage is TRBJ2-7; TRBD2 might be the D (5 bases). V lost 3 bases and J lost 6, with 15 bases in between. The CDR3 runs 13 residues. Germline values: CDR1 SQVTM, CDR2 ANQGSEA.

V usage is TRBV4-1 and J usage is TRBJ1-2; 7 positions match TRBD1. CDR1 and CDR2 from the germline V gene are MGHRA and YSYEKL. V shed 2 bases and J 8 bases; nucleotides not matched to a gene: 5. The CDR3 consists of 13 residues. CDR3 nucleotide sequence: TGCGCCAGCAGCCAAACGACAGGGACCGGCTACACCTTC. This encodes CASSQTTGTGYTF.

This clone was counted once. This rearrangement joins TRBV5-8 to TRBJ1-5, with TRBD1 as a possible D gene (6 bases). The length of the CDR3 is 17 residues. CDR1 and CDR2 (germline): SGHTS, YDEGEE. With 0 bases removed from V and 0 bases from J, the gap between germline ends came to 13 bases. CDR3 region: CASSLVVTGYSNQPQHF. The CDR3 region has the DNA TGTGCCAGCAGCTTGGTGGTGACAGGATATAGCAATCAGCCCCAGCATTTT.

The chain is built from TRBV10-2 and TRBJ2-5, with no clear D. The assigned J gene may be wrong: the sequence end matches TRBJ2-7 better. Germline V gene lookup returns CDR1 WSHSY and CDR2 SAAADI. The CDR3 length is 11 residues. The CDR3 bases are TGCGCCAGCAGACCGGTCTACGAGCAGTACTTC. This codes for CASRPVYEQYF.

The rearrangement links TRBV18 to TRBJ1-3, with D possibly matching TRBD1 (6 bases). The CDR3 spans 14 residues. V was shortened by 5 bases and J by 0 bases, with 8 bases between the two germline ends. Germline CDR1 is KGHSH and CDR2 is LQKENI. The CDR3 region is CASSEQGSGNTIYF. The CDR3 DNA follows: TGTGCCAGCTCAGAACAGGGCTCTGGAAACACCATATATTTT.

Remarks on this clone: One end of the junction is discordant with germline, which a read error may explain. The chain links TRBV9 to TRBJ2-1; D is possibly TRBD2 (6 bases). CDR3 length: 14 residues. CDR1 SGDLS and CDR2 YYNGEE come from the germline V gene. CDR3 region: CASSVAGVYNEQLF. CDR3 nucleotide sequence: TGTGCCAGCAGCGTAGCGGGAGTCTACAATGAGCAGCTCTTC.

The V gene is TRBV4-1, the J gene TRBJ1-1, with 7 positions matching TRBD1. This CDR3 region has 14 residues. The germline gives CDR1 MGHRA, CDR2 YSYEKL. Germline trimming cut 1 base from V and 6 bases from J; bases unmatched to any gene: 5. CDR3 residues: CASSQVRQGAEAFF. CDR3 nucleotides: TGCGCCAGCAGCCAAGTTAGACAGGGCGCTGAAGCTTTCTTT.

The chain is built from TRBV30 and TRBJ2-7; D is uncertain. CDR3 length equals 13 residues. CDR1 is GTSNPN, CDR2 SVGIG, per germline (reference sequence). Trimming removed 1 base from V and 1 base from J, with 8 bases in between. The CDR3 is CAWSADRSYEQYF. DNA of the CDR3: TGTGCCTGGAGTGCCGATCGGTCCTACGAGCAGTACTTC.

This clone appeared once. The chain joins TRBV19 to TRBJ1-1; 9 bases are a match to TRBD1. V lost 3 bases, J lost 3 bases, and 5 bases stayed unmatched. The CDR3 loop spans 15 amino acids. Germline loops: CDR1 LNHDA, CDR2 SQIVND (reference sequence). CDR3 DNA: TGTGCCAGTAGTATTTATCGGACAGGGGACACTGAAGCTTTCTTT. It specifies CASSIYRTGDTEAFF.

This chain links TRBV7-2 with TRBJ1-1, with 7 bases fitting TRBD1. V lost 3 bases to trimming and J lost 9 bases; unmatched junction nucleotides: 10. Per germline, CDR1 SGHTA and CDR2 FQGNSA. This CDR3 has 14 amino acids. The CDR3 DNA reads TGTGCCAGCAGCTTGGGACAGAGTTCTTACCAAGCTTTCTTT. Translating gives CASSLGQSSYQAFF.

The chain joins TRBV27 to TRBJ1-6; no definite D call. Germline V gene sequence: CDR1 MNHEY, CDR2 SMNVEV (reference sequence). Trimming removed 3 bases from V and 9 bases from J, with 9 bases in between. The CDR3 runs 13 residues. CDR3 loop: CASSLLGGSPLHF. DNA for the CDR3: TGTGCCAGCAGTTTGCTAGGTGGTTCACCCCTCCACTTT.

The V gene is TRBV11-3, the J gene TRBJ2-1; 7 positions agree with TRBD1. There are 13 residues in the CDR3. The J segment lost 2 bases and the V segment lost 8 bases, leaving 3 bases of the junction unmatched. CDR1 is SGHNT, CDR2 YENEEA, per germline. This CDR3 reads CASQGTAYNEQFF. CDR3 coding DNA: TGTGCCAGCCAAGGGACAGCCTACAATGAGCAGTTCTTC.

The J gene is TRBJ1-1, the V gene TRBV18; D unclear. Germline V CDR1 and CDR2: KGHSH, LQKENI. CDR3 size: 14 residues. V gave up 3 bases and J gave up 3 bases, with 11 bases separating them. CDR3 protein: CASSPRRYDTEAFF. CDR3 DNA: TGTGCCAGCTCACCTCGTCGTTATGACACTGAAGCTTTCTTT.

V and J are TRBV29-1 and TRBJ2-5, with 10 positions matching TRBD1. The CDR3 covers 13 residues. Germline CDR1 reads SQVTM; CDR2 reads ANQGSEA. The trim removed 3 bases at V and 4 bases at J, leaving 2 bases unmatched. The DNA of the CDR3 is TGCAGCGTTGACCGGGACAGGGGAGAGACCCAGTACTTC. This encodes CSVDRDRGETQYF.

The rearrangement links TRBV6-5 to TRBJ2-1, with a tentative D call TRBD1 (5 bases). With 2 bases removed from V and 0 bases from J, the gap between germline ends came to 8 bases. Germline V CDR1 and CDR2: MNHEY, SVGAGI. The CDR3 length is 15 residues. This CDR3 is CASSYRQSSYNEQFF. Here the CDR3 DNA reads TGTGCCAGCAGTTACCGACAGAGCTCCTACAATGAGCAGTTCTTC.

This clone appeared a single time. The chain uses TRBV6-4 and TRBJ2-7, with 8 bases that match TRBD1. Per germline, CDR1 MRHNA and CDR2 SNTAGT. CDR3 length equals 15 residues. After removal of 0 bases from V and 2 bases from J, the junction contained 3 bases not matched to a gene. For the CDR3, the DNA is TGTGCCAGCAGTGACTCCGAACAGGGGGCCTACGAGCAGTACTTC. This translates into CASSDSEQGAYEQYF.

The CDR3 protein is CASSIRTGKYQPQHF. Written as DNA, the CDR3 is TGTGCCAGTAGTATACGGACAGGGAAATATCAGCCCCAGCATTTT. This chain connects TRBV19 to TRBJ1-5; 8 positions agree with TRBD1. Losses at the gene ends were 2 bases for V and 5 bases for J; bases not matched to a gene: 5. Germline V CDR1 and CDR2: LNHDA, SQIVND (reference sequence). The CDR3 has 15 residues.

The V gene is TRBV5-6, the J gene TRBJ1-2; 8 bases are a match to TRBD1. The CDR3 sequence is 16 residues long. With V trimmed by 6 bases and J by 2 bases, 12 bases remained unmatched. The germline V gene has CDR1 SGHDT and CDR2 YYEEEE. CDR3 loop: CASKSTGVHSNYGYTF. In DNA form, the CDR3 reads TGTGCCAGCAAGTCGACAGGGGTTCATTCAAACTATGGCTACACCTTC. The entire variable domain, with the rest obtained from reference TRBV5-6 and TRBJ1-2, is as follows: DAGVTQSPTHLIKTRGQQVTLRCSPKSGHDTVSWYQQALGQGPQFIFQYYEEEERQRGNFPDRFSGHQFPNYSSELNVNALLLGDSALYLCASKSTGVHSNYGYTFGSGTRLTVV.